These 17 T cell receptor beta chains were all obtained from the same sample, sequenced in a study of blood T cell repertoires in COVID-19. The protocol was immunoSEQ multiplex PCR, while the TCRdb copy is restricted to in-frame clones and leaves out a portion. The sample lists just under 85,000 clones; around 87% were seen once. Specimen: peripheral blood. The source is an elderly man with active or convalescent COVID-19.

The genes are TRBV18 and TRBJ2-6; the match to TRBD1 covers 9 bases. The CDR3 is 18 residues long. CDR1 and CDR2 (germline): KGHSH, LQKENI. The V segment lost 2 bases and the J segment 4 bases; nucleotides outside the gene matches: 9. As DNA, the CDR3 is TGTGCCAGCTCACCAATACAAACAGGGGGCGCAGGGGCCAACGTCCTGACTTTC. Translation gives CASSPIQTGGAGANVLTF.

The chain recombines TRBV7-6 with TRBJ1-4; tentatively, D is TRBD1 (6 bases). CDR1 is SGHVS and CDR2 is FNYEAQ in the germline V gene. Trimming removed 5 bases from V and 3 bases from J, with 13 bases in between. CDR3 size: 15 residues. CDR3 in amino acids: CASSRTGSANEKLFF. The CDR3 nucleotides are TGTGCCAGCAGCAGAACAGGGTCTGCTAATGAAAAACTGTTTTTT. Together with reference TRBV7-6 and TRBJ1-4, the CDR3 gives the full variable domain: GAGVSQSPRYKVTKRGQDVALRCDPISGHVSLYWYRQALGQGPEFLTYFNYEAQQDKSGLPNDRFSAERPEGSISTLTIQRTEQRDSAMYRCASSRTGSANEKLFFGSGTQLSVL.

This sequence joins TRBV7-3 and TRBJ1-1; D is perhaps TRBD1 (6 bases). V was shortened by 6 bases and J by 5 bases, with 13 bases between the two germline ends. The germline gives CDR1 SGHTA, CDR2 FQGTGA. CDR3 size: 13 residues. Here the CDR3 reads CASSSQGPTEAFF. CDR3 sequence (DNA): TGTGCCAGCAGTTCACAGGGTCCGACTGAAGCTTTCTTT.

The chain carries TRBV7-9 and TRBJ2-1; TRBD1 aligns across 11 bases. The germline V gene encodes CDR1 SEHNR and CDR2 FQNEAQ (reference sequence). This CDR3 contains 17 residues. The ends lost 5 bases at V and 7 bases at J; junction bases unmatched: 13. The CDR3 coding sequence is TGTGCCAGCAGCACTGTCACCGGGACAGGGGGATGGAATGAGCAGTTCTTC. Encoded protein: CASSTVTGTGGWNEQFF.

V is TRBV28 and J is TRBJ2-7; 11 bases are a match to TRBD1. This CDR3 spans 15 amino acids. After removal of 6 bases from V and 5 bases from J, the junction contained 9 bases not matched to a gene. Germline loops: CDR1 MDHEN, CDR2 SYDVKM. As DNA, the CDR3 is TGTGCCAGCAGCACCGGACAGGGGGCTGTCAACGAGCAGTACGTC. Its translation: CASSTGQGAVNEQYV.

The rearrangement links TRBV4-1 to TRBJ2-3, with D possibly TRBD2 on 6 matching bases. The CDR3 is 15 residues long. The germline V gene has CDR1 MGHRA and CDR2 YSYEKL. V was cut by 1 base and J by 2 bases, with 10 bases left in between. As DNA, the CDR3 is TGCGCCAGCAGCCAAGTAGCGGCCTTCACAGATACGCAGTATTTT. Amino acids: CASSQVAAFTDTQYF.

This clone was seen a handful of times. This chain joins TRBV6-5 and TRBJ2-3; possible D gene TRBD2, 7 bases. Looked up from germline, CDR1 is MNHEY and CDR2 is SVGAGI. V was trimmed by 5 bases and J by 6 bases, leaving 12 bases between them. The CDR3 consists of 13 residues. CDR3 sequence: CASSRGGWDTQYF. The DNA of the CDR3 is TGTGCCAGCAGTAGGGGGGGCTGGGATACGCAGTATTTT.

The CDR3 coding sequence is TGTGCCAACCCCCGCCCAACGGAGGAACCCCATGGCTACACCTTC. Translating gives CANPRPTEEPHGYTF. The chain combines TRBV27 with TRBJ1-2; D is unclear. Trimming removed 10 bases from V and 6 bases from J, with 24 bases in between. CDR1 is MNHEY, CDR2 SMNVEV, per germline (reference sequence). This CDR3 has 15 residues.

The V gene is TRBV2, the J gene TRBJ2-5; D uncertain. This CDR3 contains 11 residues. Deletions cut 5 bases from V and 7 bases from J, with 8 bases between. Germline CDR1 is SNHLY and CDR2 is FYNNEI. The CDR3: CASSTIGTQYF. As DNA, the CDR3 is TGTGCCAGCAGTACCATCGGGACCCAGTACTTC.

The rearrangement links TRBV18 to TRBJ2-1, with 7 bases lining up with TRBD1. CDR3 length equals 16 residues. The trim removed 3 bases at V and 5 bases at J, leaving 10 bases unmatched. Germline CDR1 is KGHSH and CDR2 is LQKENI. DNA of the CDR3: TGTGCCAGCTCACCCGTAACAGGGGTGCGGGACAATGAGCAGTTCTTC. Residues: CASSPVTGVRDNEQFF.

This chain uses TRBV24-1 with TRBJ1-1; tentative D call: TRBD1 (5 bases). V gave up 5 bases and J gave up 1 base, with 7 bases separating them. Germline V gene sequence: CDR1 KGHDR, CDR2 SFDVKD. CDR3 length equals 13 residues. The CDR3 DNA is TGTGCCACCAGTGGACAGCAGAACACTGAAGCTTTCTTT. Its translation: CATSGQQNTEAFF.

CDR3 DNA sequence: TGTGCCAGCAGACCAGACAGTTACAATGAGCAGTTCTTC. Protein product: CASRPDSYNEQFF. This chain joins TRBV28 and TRBJ2-1, with a weak D call TRBD1 (5 bases). CDR1 and CDR2 (germline): MDHEN, SYDVKM. V was clipped by 6 bases and J by 4 bases, with 10 bases between them. The length of the CDR3 is 13 residues. Using reference TRBV28 and TRBJ2-1 for the parts outside the CDR3, the full variable domain is DVKVTQSSRYLVKRTGEKVFLECVQDMDHENMFWYRQDPGLGLRLIYFSYDVKMKEKGDIPEGYSVSREKKERFSLILESASTNQTSMYLCASRPDSYNEQFFGPGTRLTVL.

The gene calls are TRBV5-1 and TRBJ2-3; 13 nucleotides agree with TRBD2. With V trimmed by 5 bases and J by 6 bases, 18 bases remained unmatched. This CDR3 spans 19 amino acids. Germline V gives CDR1 SGHRS, CDR2 YFSETQ. CDR3 sequence: CASSLTPPLAGGPGDTQYF. CDR3 nucleotides: TGCGCCAGCAGTTTAACACCCCCACTAGCGGGAGGGCCTGGGGATACGCAGTATTTT.

V and J are TRBV3-1 (or the pseudogene TRBV3-2) and TRBJ2-1; TRBD2 aligns across 9 bases. Germline CDR1 LGHDT, CDR2 YNNKEL (reference sequence). Trimming at V came to 1 base and at J to 5 bases, leaving 9 bases not matched to a gene. The CDR3 loop spans 17 amino acids. This CDR3 reads CASSQGGGLAGNNEQFF. CDR3 DNA: TGTGCCAGCAGCCAAGGGGGCGGGCTAGCGGGGAACAATGAGCAGTTCTTC.

The chain employs TRBV2 and TRBJ2-7; 7 bases agree with TRBD2. The CDR3 sequence is 13 residues long. CDR1 SNHLY and CDR2 FYNNEI come from the germline V gene. The ends lost 6 bases at V and 4 bases at J; junction bases unmatched: 6. The CDR3 here is CASRGLGRYEQYV. The CDR3 nucleotides are TGTGCCAGCAGGGGACTCGGGAGGTACGAGCAGTACGTC.

This chain connects TRBV20-1 to TRBJ1-1; D gene uncertain. Germline V gene lookup returns CDR1 DFQATT and CDR2 SNEGSKA (reference sequence). This CDR3 has 11 residues. V gave up 3 bases and J gave up 7 bases, with 9 bases separating them. DNA of the CDR3: TGCAGTGCTAGTGGGCATCTTGAAGCTTTCTTT. Residues: CSASGHLEAFF.

The sample holds a few counts of this clone. V usage is TRBV25-1 and J usage is TRBJ1-2; D gene ambiguous. The V and J ends lost 3 bases and 0 bases respectively, with 11 bases between them. The CDR3 is 15 residues long. Germline CDR1 reads MGHDK; CDR2 reads SYGVNS. As DNA, the CDR3 is TGTGCCAGCAGTGACCACTCGTCGGCTAACTATGGCTACACCTTC. This encodes CASSDHSSANYGYTF.